This TCR beta chain is drawn from a study of shared clonotypes between healthy human individuals. Study-level results: Richness estimates generally favored naive over memory subsets.

Profiled with immunoSEQ multiplex PCR; TCRdb holds only in-frame clones, not every one. The table has roughly 2,500,000 clones, approximately 94% seen once. The junction had 7 bases not matched to a gene; V was cut back by 3 bases and J by 3 bases. Germline V gives CDR1 SGHRS, CDR2 YFSETQ. CDR3 size: 17 residues. Participating donors were healthy, HIV-negative adults free of recent acute infections or vaccinations. Only Caucasian adults living in Nashville, Tennessee served as donors. CD4+ cell separation produced CD45RA+ naive and CD45RA-negative memory subsets. As concerns this clone: Its antigen is not known.

The clonotype originates from a man between 18 and 35 years old in good health. Some clones in this sample may be carry-over from other donors' samples. The V call is TRBV5-1, the J call TRBJ2-3, with TRBD2 matching 13 bases. Sequenced sample: naive CD4+ T cells from PBMCs. The sample's subset: CD45RA+ positively selected. The CDR3 sequence: CASSSGLAGVSTDTQYF. The CDR3 nucleotides read TGCGCCAGCAGCTCAGGACTAGCGGGAGTATCTACAGATACGCAGTATTTT.